One sample yielded the 31 T cell receptor beta chains listed below, sequenced in a study of blood T cell repertoires in COVID-19. Profiled with immunoSEQ multiplex PCR; TCRdb holds only in-frame clones, not every one. This sample has around 200,000 clones, with 70% to 90% found just once. Specimen: peripheral blood. Receptor source: a man in his forties with active or convalescent COVID-19.

The chain carries TRBV6-1 and TRBJ1-2, with TRBD1 identical over 8 bases. CDR1 is MNHNS, CDR2 SASEGT, per germline. This CDR3 spans 18 amino acids. Trimming at V came to 2 bases and at J to 3 bases, leaving 14 bases not matched to a gene. The CDR3 here is CASSEFGTGLAQYYGYTF. The DNA of the CDR3 is TGTGCCAGCAGTGAATTCGGGACAGGATTGGCTCAATACTATGGCTACACCTTC.

This chain joins TRBV24-1 and TRBJ2-1, with D possibly being TRBD1 (6 bases). Looked up from germline, CDR1 is KGHDR and CDR2 is SFDVKD. The CDR3 length is 14 residues. The V and J ends lost 6 bases and 8 bases respectively, with 16 bases between them. The CDR3 nucleotides read TGTGCCACCAGTCCTCCCGGACAGTCCCATGAGCAGTTCTTC. Its translation: CATSPPGQSHEQFF.

The chain joins TRBV15 to TRBJ2-7; TRBD1 matches 9 bases. The V and J ends lost 0 bases and 4 bases, in that order; junction bases with no gene match: 7. CDR1 is LNHNV and CDR2 is YYDKDF in the germline V gene (reference sequence). CDR3 size: 16 residues. The CDR3 DNA is TGTGCCACCAGCAGAGATCGAGGGACAGGGCGATACGAGCAGTACTTC. This sequence encodes CATSRDRGTGRYEQYF. Looking up the rest from reference TRBV15 and TRBJ2-7 gives the full variable domain: DAMVIQNPRYQVTQFGKPVTLSCSQTLNHNVMYWYQQKSSQAPKLLFHYYDKDFNNEADTPDNFQSRRPNTSFCFLDIRSPGLGDTAMYLCATSRDRGTGRYEQYFGPGTRLTVT.

V and J are TRBV2 and TRBJ1-5; D is undetermined. Germline loops: CDR1 SNHLY, CDR2 FYNNEI. CDR3 length equals 17 residues. The V gene lost 6 bases and the J gene lost 1 base, with 19 bases spanning the gap. The CDR3 DNA sequence: TGTGCCAGCAGCGACTGGACTGGGATGGACAGCAATCAGCCCCAGCATTTT. Amino acids: CASSDWTGMDSNQPQHF.

V is TRBV11-3 and J is TRBJ2-1; D is possibly TRBD1 (5 bases). CDR3 length: 12 residues. CDR1 is SGHNT, CDR2 YENEEA, per germline. V lost 6 bases and J 5 bases, leaving 8 bases between the germline ends. The CDR3 sequence is CASRGPDNEQFF. The DNA of the CDR3 is TGTGCCAGCAGGGGGCCAGACAATGAGCAGTTCTTC.

V gene TRBV13 combines with J gene TRBJ1-1, with D tentatively TRBD1 (6 bases). The CDR3 covers 14 residues. CDR1 PRHDT and CDR2 FYEKMQ come from the germline V gene (reference sequence). Trimming pared 1 base from V and 5 bases from J, leaving 11 bases between. CDR3 sequence: CASSLETGTTEAFF. The CDR3 DNA is TGTGCCAGCAGCTTAGAGACAGGTACAACTGAAGCTTTCTTT.

V and J are TRBV9 and TRBJ1-6, with TRBD1 matching over 9 bases. V was clipped by 4 bases and J by 10 bases; unmatched bases: 6. The CDR3 runs 14 residues. Germline V gives CDR1 SGDLS, CDR2 YYNGEE. CDR3 region: CASSQGQGKSPLHF. In DNA, the CDR3 is TGTGCCAGCAGCCAGGGACAGGGAAAATCACCCCTCCACTTT. Filled out from reference TRBV9 and TRBJ1-6, the complete variable domain reads DSGVTQTPKHLITATGQRVTLRCSPRSGDLSVYWYQQSLDQGLQFLIQYYNGEERAKGNILERFSAQQFPDLHSELNLSSLELGDSALYFCASSQGQGKSPLHFGNGTRLTVT.

This chain joins TRBV10-3 and TRBJ2-5; weak D call: TRBD1 (5 bases). Trimming stripped 6 bases from V and 2 bases from J, with 19 bases between. Germline V gene lookup returns CDR1 ENHRY and CDR2 SYGVKD. This CDR3 is built from 16 residues. CDR3 DNA: TGTGCCATCAGCGGTAGATCGTCAGGGCTTCAAGAGACCCAGTACTTC. As protein: CAISGRSSGLQETQYF.

CDR3 region: CASSLAGGGSPLHF. The DNA of the CDR3 is TGTGCCAGCAGCTTAGCAGGGGGGGGATCACCCCTCCACTTT. The chain couples TRBV7-9 to TRBJ1-6; maybe TRBD1 (6 bases). There are 14 residues in the CDR3. V lost 0 bases, J lost 10 bases, and 10 bases lay in between. Germline CDR1 is SEHNR and CDR2 is FQNEAQ (reference sequence).

The chain links TRBV7-8 to TRBJ1-2, with 9 bases matching TRBD1. The germline V gene has CDR1 SGHVS and CDR2 FQNEAQ. The CDR3 has 14 amino acids. Trimming removed 7 bases from V and 8 bases from J; junction bases left unmatched: 11. The CDR3 is CASIPPGTGNGYTF. CDR3 in DNA: TGTGCCAGCATCCCACCAGGGACAGGGAACGGCTACACCTTC. Using reference TRBV7-8 and TRBJ1-2 for the parts outside the CDR3, the full variable domain is GAGVSQSPRYKVAKRGQDVALRCDPISGHVSLFWYQQALGQGPEFLTYFQNEAQLDKSGLPSDRFFAERPEGSVSTLKIQRTQQEDSAVYLCASIPPGTGNGYTFGSGTRLTVV.

The rearrangement links TRBV3-1 (or the pseudogene TRBV3-2) to TRBJ2-6; D perhaps matches TRBD2 (6 bases). Per germline, CDR1 LGHDT and CDR2 YNNKEL (reference sequence). The CDR3 is 17 residues long. The germline V and J ends were trimmed by 2 bases and 2 bases, with 13 bases remaining between them. The CDR3 DNA reads TGTGCCAGCAGCCAACCGGCCTGGGGGGCTGGGGCCAACGTCCTGACTTTC. Translating gives CASSQPAWGAGANVLTF.

The CDR3 sequence is CASSFIGGEGGYTF. Here the CDR3 DNA reads TGTGCCAGCAGTTTTATAGGGGGAGAAGGTGGCTACACCTTC. The chain carries TRBV27 and TRBJ1-2; tentatively, D is TRBD1 (6 bases). This CDR3 spans 14 amino acids. Per germline, CDR1 MNHEY and CDR2 SMNVEV (reference sequence). V lost 3 bases and J lost 7, with 15 bases in between.

This chain joins TRBV24-1 and TRBJ1-4; maybe TRBD1 (5 bases). The V end was cut by 4 bases, the J end by 10 bases, with 18 bases between. Germline CDR1 reads KGHDR; CDR2 reads SFDVKD. The CDR3 is made up of 15 amino acids. CDR3 sequence reads: CATSEASDKYGKLFF. As DNA, the CDR3 is TGTGCCACCAGTGAGGCCTCGGACAAGTACGGAAAACTGTTTTTT.

This clone has a single count. The chain recombines TRBV9 with TRBJ2-7; TRBD1 matches 10 bases. The CDR3 is 14 amino acids. Germline-derived CDR1 and CDR2 are SGDLS and YYNGEE. The trim removed 4 bases at V and 3 bases at J, leaving 4 bases unmatched. The CDR3 is CASSTGQGHYEQYF. DNA of the CDR3: TGTGCCAGCAGCACGGGACAGGGGCACTACGAGCAGTACTTC.

In this sample, this clone turned up a few times. V is TRBV6-2 or TRBV6-3 and J is TRBJ1-5, with 7 bases that match TRBD1. Per the germline V gene, CDR1 is MNHEY and CDR2 is SVGEGT. This CDR3 spans 15 amino acids. The ends lost 6 bases at V and 6 bases at J; junction bases unmatched: 11. In DNA, the CDR3 is TGTGCCAGCAGCATTAACGACAGGGTTGGTCAGCCCCAGCATTTT. Translation: CASSINDRVGQPQHF.

The chain recombines TRBV9 with TRBJ2-1, with TRBD2 identical over 11 bases. V shed 2 bases and J 8 bases; nucleotides not matched to a gene: 9. Germline CDR1 and CDR2: SGDLS and YYNGEE. CDR3 length: 16 amino acids. The DNA for the CDR3 is TGTGCCAGCAGCGTCACTAGCGGGGGAGGCCTCGATGAGCAGTTCTTC. The encoded protein is CASSVTSGGGLDEQFF.

This clone was picked up a small number of times. The chain employs TRBV28 and TRBJ2-7; a possible D gene is TRBD1 (6 bases). The CDR3 contains 16 residues. The germline gives CDR1 MDHEN, CDR2 SYDVKM. Deletions cut 5 bases from V and 2 bases from J, with 19 bases between. CDR3 sequence: CASSPTGTPRTYEQYF. The CDR3 nucleotides read TGTGCCAGCAGTCCAACCGGGACACCACGCACCTACGAGCAGTACTTC.

This rearrangement joins TRBV7-8 to TRBJ1-6; D unresolved. Germline-derived CDR1 and CDR2 are SGHVS and FQNEAQ. This CDR3 has 14 residues. V lost 1 base to trimming and J lost 6 bases, with 7 bases between them. In DNA, the CDR3 is TGTGCCAGCAGCTTAGTGTACAGTAATTCACCCCTCCACTTT. Amino acids: CASSLVYSNSPLHF.

The rearrangement uses TRBV2 and TRBJ1-1, with D perhaps matching TRBD1 (5 bases). The germline CDR1 and CDR2 sequences are SNHLY and FYNNEI. V lost 6 bases and J lost 0, with 8 bases in between. CDR3 length: 13 amino acids. The CDR3 coding sequence is TGTGCCAGCAGCGGACACTTGAACACTGAAGCTTTCTTT. It encodes CASSGHLNTEAFF.

This clone was observed once. The chain combines TRBV9 with TRBJ1-2, with D unresolved. V lost 1 base and J lost 1, with 8 bases in between. CDR1 is SGDLS, CDR2 YYNGEE, per germline. The CDR3 totals 14 residues. In nucleotides, the CDR3 is TGTGCCAGCAGCGTATTATCCGTTAACTATGGCTACACCTTC. Translated: CASSVLSVNYGYTF. The full variable domain, rest sourced from reference TRBV9 and TRBJ1-2, is DSGVTQTPKHLITATGQRVTLRCSPRSGDLSVYWYQQSLDQGLQFLIQYYNGEERAKGNILERFSAQQFPDLHSELNLSSLELGDSALYFCASSVLSVNYGYTFGSGTRLTVV.

The DNA for the CDR3 is TGTGCCAGCGGCTTTGCAGGGGGCCCCGGGGAGCTGTTTTTT. It specifies CASGFAGGPGELFF. The chain combines TRBV27 with TRBJ2-2; 8 bases are shared with TRBD1. CDR3 length: 14 residues. V was clipped by 8 bases and J by 6 bases; unmatched bases: 8. Germline lookup yields CDR1 MNHEY and CDR2 SMNVEV (reference sequence).

The chain has TRBV11-2 and TRBJ2-2; the D is unclear. The germline V gene has CDR1 SGHAT and CDR2 FQNNGV. There are 15 residues in the CDR3. V lost 2 bases, J lost 0 bases, and 7 bases lay in between. CDR3 nucleotides: TGTGCCAGCAGCTTAACCGGAGCGAACACCGGGGAGCTGTTTTTT. Translating it yields CASSLTGANTGELFF.

This clone is a singleton in its sample. The chain joins TRBV28 to TRBJ2-7; D perhaps matches TRBD2 (6 bases). Germline loops: CDR1 MDHEN, CDR2 SYDVKM. Trimming stripped 6 bases from V and 6 bases from J, with 24 bases between. There are 16 residues in the CDR3. The CDR3 nucleotides read TGTGCCAGCAGCAGATTCTCGGGAGCCCCACGAGGCGAGCAGTACTTC. This sequence encodes CASSRFSGAPRGEQYF.

The rearrangement links TRBV9 to TRBJ2-2, with TRBD2 matching over 8 bases. Trimming cost V 2 bases and J 6 bases; bases outside gene matches: 6. Looked up from germline, CDR1 is SGDLS and CDR2 is YYNGEE. The CDR3 sequence is 15 residues long. The CDR3 bases are TGTGCCAGCAGCGTTACCGGGGGGGCCCCCGGGGAGCTGTTTTTT. Translating it yields CASSVTGGAPGELFF.

The chain joins TRBV20-1 to TRBJ1-2; no clear D. V was clipped by 3 bases and J by 4 bases, with 9 bases between them. Germline loops: CDR1 DFQATT, CDR2 SNEGSKA (reference sequence). The CDR3 runs to 12 residues. CDR3 protein: CSASRQFYGYTF. DNA for the CDR3: TGCAGTGCTAGTCGACAATTCTATGGCTACACCTTC.

The chain recombines TRBV30 with TRBJ2-7; maybe TRBD1 (6 bases). Looked up from germline, CDR1 is GTSNPN and CDR2 is SVGIG (reference sequence). With 0 bases removed from V and 3 bases from J, the gap between germline ends came to 12 bases. This CDR3 is 14 amino acids long. CDR3 DNA: TGTGCCTGGAGTGTACAGGGATTGATCTACGAGCAGTACTTC. Translation: CAWSVQGLIYEQYF.

The J gene is TRBJ2-2, the V gene TRBV5-4; D gene uncertain. V was cut by 4 bases and J by 1 base, with 11 bases left in between. Looked up from germline, CDR1 is SGHNT and CDR2 is YYREEE (reference sequence). The CDR3 extends over 15 amino acids. Here the CDR3 DNA reads TGTGCCAGCAGCCCCCCTTCGGGGAACACCGGGGAGCTGTTTTTT. This gives the protein CASSPPSGNTGELFF. The whole variable domain, remainder taken from reference TRBV5-4 and TRBJ2-2, is ETGVTQSPTHLIKTRGQQVTLRCSSQSGHNTVSWYQQALGQGPQFIFQYYREEENGRGNFPPRFSGLQFPNYSSELNVNALELDDSALYLCASSPPSGNTGELFFGEGSRLTVL.

The V gene is TRBV4-3, the J gene TRBJ2-7, with D maybe TRBD1 (5 bases). The CDR3 runs 15 residues. V lost 1 base and J lost 0, with 10 bases in between. The germline CDR1 and CDR2 sequences are LGHNA and YSLEER. For the CDR3, the DNA is TGCGCCAGCAGCCAAGGGACACAGAGCTCCTACGAGCAGTACTTC. It translates to CASSQGTQSSYEQYF.

V is TRBV19 and J is TRBJ1-2; the match to TRBD1 covers 7 bases. Germline V lookup: CDR1 LNHDA, CDR2 SQIVND (reference sequence). The ends lost 0 bases at V and 2 bases at J; junction bases unmatched: 6. CDR3 length equals 16 residues. The CDR3 DNA sequence: TGTGCCAGTAGTATAGATCCACAGGGGCGGAACTATGGCTACACCTTC. This encodes CASSIDPQGRNYGYTF.

J is TRBJ1-3 and V is TRBV10-3; 10 bases fit TRBD1. The junction had 9 bases not matched to a gene; V was cut back by 6 bases and J by 4 bases. This CDR3 region has 16 residues. CDR1 and CDR2 from the germline V gene are ENHRY and SYGVKD. The DNA for the CDR3 is TGTGCCATCAGCGCCACCGGGACAGGGGCCGGAAACACCATATATTTT. Translation gives CAISATGTGAGNTIYF.

The J gene is TRBJ2-7, the V gene TRBV11-3; weak D call: TRBD2 (6 bases). From germline, CDR1 is SGHNT and CDR2 YENEEA. The V gene lost 5 bases and the J gene lost 0 bases, with 17 bases spanning the gap. The CDR3 is made up of 16 amino acids. The CDR3 spells CASSQARRGSSYEQYF. CDR3 DNA sequence: TGTGCCAGCAGCCAAGCTCGCCGGGGGTCCTCCTACGAGCAGTACTTC.